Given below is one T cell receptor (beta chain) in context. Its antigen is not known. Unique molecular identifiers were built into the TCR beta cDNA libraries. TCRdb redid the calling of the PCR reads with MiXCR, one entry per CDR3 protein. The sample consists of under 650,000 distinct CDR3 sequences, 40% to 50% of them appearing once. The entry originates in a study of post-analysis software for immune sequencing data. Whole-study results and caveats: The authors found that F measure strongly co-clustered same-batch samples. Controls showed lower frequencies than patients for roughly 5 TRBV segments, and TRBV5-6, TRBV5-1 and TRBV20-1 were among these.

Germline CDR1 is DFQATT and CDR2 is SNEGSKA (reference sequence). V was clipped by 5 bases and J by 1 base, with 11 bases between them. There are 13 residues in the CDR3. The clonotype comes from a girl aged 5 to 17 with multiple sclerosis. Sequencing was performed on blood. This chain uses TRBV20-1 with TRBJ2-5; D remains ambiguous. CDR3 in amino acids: CSAAFGPQETQYF. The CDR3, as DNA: TGCAGTGCTGCCTTCGGGCCCCAAGAGACCCAGTACTTC.